This T cell receptor (beta chain) was identified during a study of blood T cells in healthy people across ages. Study-wide background: With template switching, about one barcoded beta molecule was captured per two T cells. Study-wide results and caveats: Strong correlation linked observed beta diversity and percent naive T cells.

CDR1 and CDR2 from the germline V gene are MNHEY and SMNVEV (reference sequence). This CDR3 is 16 amino acids long. V lost 5 bases to trimming and J lost 3 bases; unmatched junction nucleotides: 11. A second PCR, run for about 7 to 11 cycles, used a sample-barcoded 5' primer plus a J-beta primer mix. In TCRdb, the 5' RACE reads were re-called with MiXCR into one record per CDR3 protein. This sample has 600,000 to 850,000 distinct CDR3 sequences, with roughly 41% found just once. Worth noting for this clonotype: Its antigen is unidentified.

The V and J genes are TRBV27 and TRBJ2-7; 9 nucleotides align to TRBD1. This clonotype originated in a woman in her sixties or seventies in good health. What was sequenced was blood. The CDR3 reads CASSPGTGSGVYEQYF. As DNA, the CDR3 is TGTGCCAGCAGTCCCGGGACAGGGTCGGGAGTCTACGAGCAGTACTTC.